The 14 T cell receptor beta chains below were found in one sample sequenced in a study of cytomegalovirus exposure and HLA in healthy donors. The PCR had 60 Vbeta and 13 Jbeta primers. Libraries were prepared by immunoSEQ multiplex PCR; TCRdb keeps only in-frame clonotypes and omits some of them. The table shows about 140,000 clones, with around 72% occurring only once. Sequencing was carried out using PBMCs. The receptors shown here come from a human donor in good health.

The rearrangement uses TRBV7-9 and TRBJ1-1, with a weak D call TRBD1 (5 bases). The CDR3 totals 14 residues. Trimming took off 3 bases at V and 8 bases at J, with 16 bases between the two ends. Germline V gene lookup returns CDR1 SEHNR and CDR2 FQNEAQ (reference sequence). The CDR3 here is CASSFIGPGGEAFF. CDR3 nucleotide sequence: TGTGCCAGCAGCTTCATCGGCCCGGGGGGAGAAGCTTTCTTT.

This rearrangement joins TRBV19 to TRBJ2-2; 7 bases are shared with TRBD2. Trimming at V came to 1 base and at J to 3 bases, leaving 5 bases not matched to a gene. Germline loops: CDR1 LNHDA, CDR2 SQIVND (reference sequence). The CDR3 extends over 16 amino acids. The CDR3 DNA sequence: TGTGCCAGTAGTATAGCTAGACTAGCAGACACCGGGGAGCTGTTTTTT. This sequence encodes CASSIARLADTGELFF.

CDR3 protein: CASSLGDTQRETQYF. CDR3 sequence (DNA): TGCGCCAGCAGCTTGGGGGACACCCAAAGGGAGACCCAGTACTTC. The rearrangement uses TRBV5-1 and TRBJ2-5; D perhaps matches TRBD1 (6 bases). Trimming cost V 0 bases and J 5 bases, with 14 bases left between them. This CDR3 comprises 15 residues. Germline CDR1 and CDR2: SGHRS and YFSETQ.

This rearrangement joins TRBV29-1 to TRBJ2-1; maybe TRBD1 (6 bases). V lost 2 bases to trimming and J lost 4 bases, with 12 bases between them. Looked up from germline, CDR1 is SQVTM and CDR2 is ANQGSEA. The CDR3 is made up of 14 amino acids. Here the CDR3 DNA reads TGCAGCGTTGAAAGGGGGACCTGGTACAATGAGCAGTTCTTC. Translating gives CSVERGTWYNEQFF.

V is TRBV15 and J is TRBJ2-1, with 7 bases fitting TRBD2. Per the germline V gene, CDR1 is LNHNV and CDR2 is YYDKDF (reference sequence). The CDR3 is made up of 12 amino acids. V shed 8 bases and J 3 bases; nucleotides not matched to a gene: 1. The CDR3: CATGEGYNEQFF. In DNA, the CDR3 is TGTGCCACCGGGGAGGGCTACAATGAGCAGTTCTTC.

The genes are TRBV4-1 and TRBJ2-5, with a weak D call TRBD2 (6 bases). Germline V gene sequence: CDR1 MGHRA, CDR2 YSYEKL. V was clipped by 1 base and J by 4 bases, with 22 bases between them. This CDR3 region has 18 residues. The CDR3 loop reads CASSQGDRWEVEGETQYF. CDR3 coding DNA: TGCGCCAGCAGCCAAGGCGATAGGTGGGAGGTAGAAGGAGAGACCCAGTACTTC.

The chain has TRBV11-3 and TRBJ1-4, with 9 bases lining up with TRBD1. Germline assignment: CDR1 SGHNT and CDR2 YENEEA. V shed 5 bases, J shed 7 bases, and the junction held 8 bases outside the gene matches. This CDR3 is 15 amino acids long. The CDR3 DNA reads as TGTGCCAGCAGCGAGTCCGGGACAGGGAGTGAAAAACTGTTTTTT. Translated, it gives CASSESGTGSEKLFF.

This clone was seen only a few times. The gene calls are TRBV4-1 and TRBJ1-1; TRBD1 aligns across 8 bases. The V gene's germline CDR1 is MGHRA and CDR2 YSYEKL. Germline trimming cut 4 bases from V and 5 bases from J; bases unmatched to any gene: 9. The CDR3 covers 15 residues. CDR3 DNA: TGCGCCAGCAGCCCGCGATTCCAGGGGGCTACTGAAGCTTTCTTT. It encodes CASSPRFQGATEAFF.

The chain has TRBV27 and TRBJ1-1; no definite D call. Trimming stripped 3 bases from V and 1 base from J, with 6 bases between. Germline V CDR1 and CDR2: MNHEY, SMNVEV (reference sequence). The CDR3 sequence is 13 residues long. The CDR3 region is CASSFGENTEAFF. The CDR3 bases are TGTGCCAGCAGTTTCGGGGAGAACACTGAAGCTTTCTTT.

V is TRBV25-1 and J is TRBJ1-6, with TRBD1 identical over 10 bases. J gave up 7 bases and V 5 bases, and 2 bases lay outside the gene matches. The CDR3 sequence is 14 residues long. Germline CDR1 and CDR2: MGHDK and SYGVNS. CDR3 DNA sequence: TGTGCCAGCAGTCCGACAGGGGGCAATTCACCCCTCCACTTT. Protein product: CASSPTGGNSPLHF.

V gene TRBV29-1 combines with J gene TRBJ2-2, with TRBD2 identical over 9 bases. Germline V gene data show CDR1 as SQVTM and CDR2 as ANQGSEA. V lost 0 bases, J lost 6 bases, and 14 bases stayed unmatched. The CDR3 loop spans 18 amino acids. CDR3 sequence reads: CSVEERDGVAGDPGELFF. CDR3 bases: TGCAGCGTTGAAGAGAGGGATGGGGTAGCGGGAGATCCCGGGGAGCTGTTTTTT.

The rearrangement joins TRBV27 to TRBJ2-3, with TRBD2 matching 13 bases. The J segment lost 3 bases and the V segment lost 6 bases, leaving 0 bases of the junction unmatched. The CDR3 loop spans 14 amino acids. Germline CDR1 is MNHEY and CDR2 is SMNVEV (reference sequence). The CDR3 loop reads CASRLAGGTDTQYF. CDR3 nucleotides: TGTGCCAGCAGACTAGCGGGAGGGACAGATACGCAGTATTTT.

The CDR3 DNA reads TGTGCCGGATCGGGAGGGGCTGGGGCCAACGTCCTGACTTTC. This gives the protein CAGSGGAGANVLTF. The gene calls are TRBV2 and TRBJ2-6; 8 bases are shared with TRBD2. Germline CDR1 and CDR2: SNHLY and FYNNEI. The CDR3 is made up of 14 amino acids. The J segment lost 2 bases and the V segment lost 11 bases, leaving 5 bases of the junction unmatched.

The table lists this clone with a few counts. V gene TRBV7-9 combines with J gene TRBJ2-7; maybe TRBD2 (6 bases). Germline loops: CDR1 SEHNR, CDR2 FQNEAQ (reference sequence). V lost 1 base and J 0 bases, leaving 10 bases between the germline ends. The CDR3 length is 15 residues. DNA of the CDR3: TGTGCCAGCAGCTTAGACCGGGACTTCTCCTACGAGCAGTACTTC. It codes for CASSLDRDFSYEQYF.